Below are 31 T cell receptor beta chains sequenced from a single sample in a study of blood T cell repertoires in COVID-19 (dated by TCRdb to 2018 to 2020). The receptor library was made with the immunoSEQ multiplex PCR assay. This immuneACCESS table, as held by TCRdb, lists in-frame sequences with V and J called but not all clones. Of the missing ones, under half trace to an unresolved V gene in checked studies; the others have no known cause. The sample includes 110,000 to 150,000 clones, with roughly 85% observed a single time. The ten largest clones represent around 4.5% of the sample. Input material: PBMCs or T cells enriched from blood (not recorded which). The receptors were sampled from a man in his forties or fifties who had recovered from COVID-19.

The chain employs TRBV6-5 and TRBJ1-3; a weak D match, TRBD1 (6 bases). This CDR3 is 13 amino acids long. The germline gives CDR1 MNHEY, CDR2 SVGAGI. V gave up 6 bases and J gave up 4 bases, with 10 bases separating them. For the CDR3, the DNA is TGTGCCAGCAGCTCAGGACAGGGAAACACCATATATTTT. It is translated as CASSSGQGNTIYF.

This clone is a singleton in its sample. J is TRBJ1-5 and V is TRBV14; 8 bases match TRBD1. Germline V gene data show CDR1 as SGHDN and CDR2 as FVKESK. V gave up 2 bases and J gave up 5 bases; unmatched junction bases: 2. CDR3 size: 14 residues. CDR3 nucleotide sequence: TGTGCCAGCAGCCAATCAGGGGGCGATCAGCCCCAGCATTTT. It translates to CASSQSGGDQPQHF.

A single count supports this clone. The V gene is TRBV7-2, the J gene TRBJ2-2; TRBD1 might be the D (5 bases). This CDR3 region has 15 residues. The ends were cut back, 5 bases at V and 7 bases at J, with 17 bases in the middle. CDR1 and CDR2 (germline): SGHTA, FQGNSA. The CDR3 reads CASSTARQPSGELFF. Written as DNA, the CDR3 is TGTGCCAGCAGCACAGCCCGACAGCCCAGCGGGGAGCTGTTTTTT.

The chain couples TRBV6-5 to TRBJ2-3; 7 bases map to TRBD2. V shed 6 bases and J 1 base; nucleotides not matched to a gene: 4. Germline V gene sequence: CDR1 MNHEY, CDR2 SVGAGI. The CDR3 length is 14 residues. In DNA, the CDR3 is TGTGCCAGCAGCAGGGAGGGTGGCACAGATACGCAGTATTTT. Residues: CASSREGGTDTQYF.

The V call is TRBV9, the J call TRBJ2-7; TRBD2 aligns across 9 bases. V trimming: 0 bases; J trimming: 6 bases; junction bases outside the gene matches: 7. Looked up from germline, CDR1 is SGDLS and CDR2 is YYNGEE. The CDR3 length is 15 residues. The CDR3: CASSVGGTSSSEQYF. CDR3 DNA: TGTGCCAGCAGCGTAGGGGGGACTAGCTCTTCCGAGCAGTACTTC.

Here the CDR3 DNA reads TGTGCCAGCAGCTGGACAGGGGTTGGCTACACCTTC. It codes for CASSWTGVGYTF. The J gene is TRBJ1-2, the V gene TRBV11-1; 9 bases are shared with TRBD1. The J segment lost 7 bases and the V segment lost 4 bases, leaving 1 base of the junction unmatched. Germline loops: CDR1 SGHAT, CDR2 FQDESV (reference sequence). CDR3 size: 12 residues. Based on the CDR3 plus reference TRBV11-1 and TRBJ1-2, the full variable domain is EAEVAQSPRYKITEKSQAVAFWCDPISGHATLYWYRQILGQGPELLVQFQDESVVDDSQLPKDRFSAERLKGVDSTLKIQPAELGDSAMYLCASSWTGVGYTFGSGTRLTVV.

V usage is TRBV7-9 and J usage is TRBJ2-2; 10 nucleotides match TRBD2. Germline V gene data show CDR1 as SEHNR and CDR2 as FQNEAQ (reference sequence). This CDR3 contains 16 residues. V shed 5 bases, J shed 1 base, and the junction held 4 bases outside the gene matches. The CDR3 DNA sequence: TGTGCCAGCAGCCAACTAGCGGGGAGGAACACCGGGGAGCTGTTTTTT. It codes for CASSQLAGRNTGELFF.

The CDR3 coding sequence is TGTGCCAGCAGTGTGGGACAGGTCGGAAATAGCAATCAGCCCCAGCATTTT. This translates into CASSVGQVGNSNQPQHF. The chain combines TRBV6-1 with TRBJ1-5; 8 bases are shared with TRBD1. V was pared by 4 bases and J by 0 bases, with 8 bases of the junction left unmatched. This CDR3 region has 17 residues. Germline CDR1 is MNHNS and CDR2 is SASEGT.

The genes are TRBV5-4 and TRBJ2-5; a possible D gene is TRBD2 (6 bases). Trimming removed 4 bases from V and 1 base from J, with 14 bases in between. There are 15 residues in the CDR3. Germline CDR1 reads SGHNT; CDR2 reads YYREEE (reference sequence). The CDR3 nucleotides are TGTGCCAGCAGCCCCCAGCGGGCAACCCAAGAGACCCAGTACTTC. Translating gives CASSPQRATQETQYF.

The chain uses TRBV10-3 and TRBJ1-6; D unresolved. Looked up from germline, CDR1 is ENHRY and CDR2 is SYGVKD. The length of the CDR3 is 15 residues. V was trimmed by 0 bases and J by 4 bases, leaving 7 bases between them. The CDR3 DNA reads as TGTGCCATCAGTGAGTCGGTCAGTTATAATTCACCCCTCCACTTT. This encodes CAISESVSYNSPLHF.

This chain uses TRBV6-2 or TRBV6-3 with TRBJ2-5; 12 positions agree with TRBD2. The CDR3 spans 17 residues. The germline V gene encodes CDR1 MNHEY and CDR2 SVGEGT. Germline trimming cut 5 bases from V and 0 bases from J; bases unmatched to any gene: 7. The CDR3 reads CASSQRTSGVYQETQYF. The CDR3 DNA reads as TGTGCCAGCAGTCAGAGGACTAGCGGGGTGTACCAAGAGACCCAGTACTTC.

The sample holds one count of this clone. The chain uses TRBV6-2 or TRBV6-3 and TRBJ2-1; 10 positions match TRBD2. Unmatched junction bases numbered 8, after V lost 1 base and J lost 8 bases. This CDR3 region has 16 residues. CDR1 MNHEY and CDR2 SVGEGT come from the germline V gene. This CDR3 reads CASSYLGSGRADEQFF. CDR3 coding DNA: TGTGCCAGCAGTTACTTGGGGAGCGGGAGGGCCGATGAGCAGTTCTTC.

This chain uses TRBV7-9 with TRBJ2-7; D might be TRBD2 (6 bases). CDR3 size: 14 residues. Germline CDR1 reads SEHNR; CDR2 reads FQNEAQ (reference sequence). V was clipped by 7 bases and J by 1 base, with 14 bases between them. CDR3: CASTPPGDSYEQYF. The CDR3 DNA reads as TGTGCCAGCACCCCTCCGGGGGATTCCTACGAGCAGTACTTC.

As to this clone: This specimen includes other DNA sequences encoding the same CDR3. The chain carries TRBV18 and TRBJ1-5, with D tentatively TRBD1 (5 bases). The CDR3 is made up of 15 amino acids. The germline gives CDR1 KGHSH, CDR2 LQKENI. Trimming removed 2 bases at V and 2 bases at J, with 10 bases between. CDR3 sequence reads: CASSPGQGGNQPQHF. Written as DNA, the CDR3 is TGTGCCAGCTCACCAGGCCAGGGCGGCAATCAGCCCCAGCATTTT.

The chain has TRBV20-1 and TRBJ2-2; D remains ambiguous. Germline CDR1 and CDR2: DFQATT and SNEGSKA (reference sequence). Deletions cut 3 bases from V and 6 bases from J, with 11 bases between. The length of the CDR3 is 13 residues. Here the CDR3 DNA reads TGCAGTGCTAGTCCTATAATGGCCGGGGAGCTGTTTTTT. Encoded protein: CSASPIMAGELFF.

This chain joins TRBV7-2 and TRBJ2-7, with D possibly matching TRBD1 (8 bases). CDR1 and CDR2 from the germline V gene are SGHTA and FQGNSA. V was pared by 8 bases and J by 2 bases, with 25 bases between. CDR3 size: 17 residues. In nucleotides, the CDR3 is TGTGCCAGCGGGAGGGGTCCGGGACAGGATCCAGCCTACGAGCAGTACGTC. Its protein is CASGRGPGQDPAYEQYV.

The genes are TRBV28 and TRBJ1-1; 7 bases agree with TRBD1. The CDR3 length is 14 residues. V gave up 6 bases and J gave up 7 bases; unmatched junction bases: 11. CDR1 is MDHEN, CDR2 SYDVKM, per germline. The CDR3: CASSITGTAGEAFF. CDR3 DNA: TGTGCCAGCAGCATTACCGGGACAGCGGGTGAAGCTTTCTTT. The full variable domain, with the rest looked up from reference TRBV28 and TRBJ1-1, is DVKVTQSSRYLVKRTGEKVFLECVQDMDHENMFWYRQDPGLGLRLIYFSYDVKMKEKGDIPEGYSVSREKKERFSLILESASTNQTSMYLCASSITGTAGEAFFGQGTRLTVV.

This clone was recorded a few times. The rearrangement uses TRBV3-1 (or the pseudogene TRBV3-2) and TRBJ1-1, with unresolved D. Per germline, CDR1 LGHDT and CDR2 YNNKEL (reference sequence). Trimming took 2 bases from V and 1 from J, leaving 5 bases between them. The CDR3 runs 13 residues. The CDR3 DNA follows: TGTGCCAGCAGCCAACCAGGGAACACTGAAGCTTTCTTT. This sequence encodes CASSQPGNTEAFF.

This clone appeared once. The CDR3 nucleotides read TGTGCCAGCAGCTCAAGGGGGCTGGGAGAGACCCAGTACTTC. Its protein product is CASSSRGLGETQYF. This rearrangement joins TRBV7-9 to TRBJ2-5; 7 bases fit TRBD1. Looked up from germline, CDR1 is SEHNR and CDR2 is FQNEAQ (reference sequence). V dropped 4 bases and J dropped 4; count of bases not matched to a gene: 6. This CDR3 has 14 residues.

This clone was observed a few times. The rearrangement links TRBV6-5 to TRBJ1-4; maybe TRBD1 (5 bases). With 6 bases removed from V and 8 bases from J, the gap between germline ends came to 13 bases. The CDR3 consists of 13 residues. Germline assignment: CDR1 MNHEY and CDR2 SVGAGI. The CDR3 DNA reads TGTGCCAGCAGCAGGTTCAACAGGGAAAAACTGTTTTTT. This translates into CASSRFNREKLFF.

A word on this clone: The junction shows a germline mismatch at one end, possibly a read error. The chain has TRBV5-4 and TRBJ1-1, with 7 nucleotides matching TRBD1. The CDR3 loop spans 14 amino acids. Germline lookup yields CDR1 SGHNT and CDR2 YYREEE (reference sequence). CDR3 in DNA: TGTGCCAGCAGCTTGGGAGGGGGGCAGGGGGTAAGCCCCTTT. Translation gives CASSLGGGQGVSPF.

The chain links TRBV5-5 to TRBJ1-2; 7 bases match TRBD1. The V and J ends lost 5 bases and 7 bases, in that order; junction bases with no gene match: 8. The CDR3 loop spans 13 amino acids. In germline, CDR1 is SGHKS, CDR2 YYEKEE (reference sequence). The CDR3 nucleotides are TGTGCCAGCAGACCCGACAGGGAAGGTGGCTACACCTTC. Translated: CASRPDREGGYTF. Filled out from reference TRBV5-5 and TRBJ1-2, the complete variable domain reads DAGVTQSPTHLIKTRGQQVTLRCSPISGHKSVSWYQQVLGQGPQFIFQYYEKEERGRGNFPDRFSARQFPNYSSELNVNALLLGDSALYLCASRPDREGGYTFGSGTRLTVV.

CDR3 sequence (DNA): TGTGCCAGCAGCTTGTGGCAGGGAAGCACAGATACGCAGTATTTT. Translated, it gives CASSLWQGSTDTQYF. The V and J genes are TRBV5-8 and TRBJ2-3; TRBD1 is a possible D gene (5 bases). Germline assignment: CDR1 SGHTS and CDR2 YDEGEE. The CDR3 covers 15 residues. Trimming took 1 base from V and 0 from J, leaving 9 bases between them.

This chain links TRBV7-2 with TRBJ2-7; D might be TRBD2 (6 bases). Germline V lookup: CDR1 SGHTA, CDR2 FQGNSA. CDR3 length equals 15 residues. V lost 1 base to trimming and J lost 2 bases, with 12 bases between them. CDR3 residues: CASSLGGDPTYEQYF. CDR3 in DNA: TGTGCCAGCAGCTTAGGGGGGGACCCGACCTACGAGCAGTACTTC.

The V and J genes are TRBV7-2 and TRBJ2-2; D unresolved. The germline V gene encodes CDR1 SGHTA and CDR2 FQGNSA. Trimming removed 7 bases at V and 0 bases at J, with 15 bases between. This CDR3 region has 16 residues. The CDR3 bases are TGTGCCAGCAAGCCCTTACCAGGCACGAACACCGGGGAGCTGTTTTTT. It yields the protein CASKPLPGTNTGELFF. Full variable domain (missing parts from reference TRBV7-2 and TRBJ2-2): GAGVSQSPSNKVTEKGKDVELRCDPISGHTALYWYRQSLGQGLEFLIYFQGNSAPDKSGLPSDRFSAERTGGSVSTLTIQRTQQEDSAVYLCASKPLPGTNTGELFFGEGSRLTVL.

This rearrangement joins TRBV19 to TRBJ1-2; TRBD1 matches 8 bases. Trimming cost V 3 bases and J 2 bases; bases outside gene matches: 8. This CDR3 has 16 amino acids. In germline, CDR1 is LNHDA, CDR2 SQIVND (reference sequence). The CDR3 spells CASSIDRGLINYGYTF. For the CDR3, the DNA is TGTGCCAGTAGTATTGACAGGGGCCTCATCAACTATGGCTACACCTTC.

This clone has just one count. The rearrangement links TRBV7-2 to TRBJ1-2, with TRBD1 identical over 8 bases. J gave up 4 bases and V 2 bases, and 0 bases lay outside the gene matches. The CDR3 spans 13 residues. Germline-derived CDR1 and CDR2 are SGHTA and FQGNSA. The CDR3 DNA sequence: TGTGCCAGCAGCTTAACAGGGGGCTATGGCTACACCTTC. Translation gives CASSLTGGYGYTF.

The chain is built from TRBV24-1 and TRBJ1-1, with D tentatively TRBD1 (6 bases). The CDR3 is made up of 13 amino acids. Trimming pared 5 bases from V and 4 bases from J, leaving 10 bases between. The germline V gene has CDR1 KGHDR and CDR2 SFDVKD. The CDR3 DNA follows: TGTGCCACCAGTGTTGGGGGCCGCACTGAAGCTTTCTTT. Amino acid sequence: CATSVGGRTEAFF.

The J gene is TRBJ1-1, the V gene TRBV7-2, with D perhaps matching TRBD1 (5 bases). V lost 1 base, J lost 4 bases, and 16 bases lay in between. The germline CDR1 and CDR2 sequences are SGHTA and FQGNSA. The CDR3 totals 16 residues. This CDR3 reads CASSLVQGLVGTEAFF. DNA of the CDR3: TGTGCCAGCAGCTTAGTGCAGGGCCTGGTAGGCACTGAAGCTTTCTTT.

This sequence joins TRBV7-9 and TRBJ1-5; D is uncertain. V was shortened by 5 bases and J by 3 bases, with 5 bases between the two germline ends. The germline CDR1 and CDR2 sequences are SEHNR and FQNEAQ (reference sequence). This CDR3 spans 12 amino acids. The CDR3 reads CASSPSNQPQHF. In DNA form, the CDR3 reads TGTGCCAGCAGCCCGTCCAATCAGCCCCAGCATTTT. Full variable domain (missing parts from reference TRBV7-9 and TRBJ1-5): DTGVSQNPRHKITKRGQNVTFRCDPISEHNRLYWYRQTLGQGPEFLTYFQNEAQLEKSRLLSDRFSAERPKGSFSTLEIQRTEQGDSAMYLCASSPSNQPQHFGDGTRLSIL.

The genes are TRBV5-5 and TRBJ2-3, with D unclear. V shed 0 bases and J shed 1 base, with 3 bases lying between them. Looked up from germline, CDR1 is SGHKS and CDR2 is YYEKEE (reference sequence). The CDR3 length is 13 residues. CDR3 DNA sequence: TGTGCCAGCAGCTTGGCGGGCACAGATACGCAGTATTTT. Protein product: CASSLAGTDTQYF.